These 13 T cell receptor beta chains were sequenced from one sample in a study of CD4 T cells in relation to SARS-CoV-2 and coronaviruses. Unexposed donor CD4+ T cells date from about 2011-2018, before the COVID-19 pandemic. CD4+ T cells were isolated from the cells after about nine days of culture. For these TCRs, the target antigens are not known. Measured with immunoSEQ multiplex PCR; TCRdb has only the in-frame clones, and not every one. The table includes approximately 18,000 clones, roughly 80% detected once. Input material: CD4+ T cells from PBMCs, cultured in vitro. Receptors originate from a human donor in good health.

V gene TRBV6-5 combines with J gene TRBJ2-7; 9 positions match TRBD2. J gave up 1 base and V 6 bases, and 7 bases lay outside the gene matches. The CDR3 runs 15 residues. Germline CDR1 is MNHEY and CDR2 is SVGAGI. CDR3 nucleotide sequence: TGTGCCAGCAGCCGGTTAGCGGGGGCATCCTACGAGCAGTACTTC. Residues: CASSRLAGASYEQYF.

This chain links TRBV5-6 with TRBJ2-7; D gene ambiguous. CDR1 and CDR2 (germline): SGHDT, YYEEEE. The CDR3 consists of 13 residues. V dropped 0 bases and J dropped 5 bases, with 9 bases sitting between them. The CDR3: CASSLGMSDEQYF. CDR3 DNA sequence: TGTGCCAGCAGCTTGGGTATGTCGGACGAGCAGTACTTC.

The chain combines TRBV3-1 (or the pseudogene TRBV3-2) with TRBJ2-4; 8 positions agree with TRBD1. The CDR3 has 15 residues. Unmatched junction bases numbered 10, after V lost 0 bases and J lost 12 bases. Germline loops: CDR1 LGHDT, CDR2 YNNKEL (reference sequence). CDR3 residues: CASSQERVRTGTQYF. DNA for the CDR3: TGTGCCAGCAGCCAAGAAAGAGTCAGGACAGGGACTCAGTACTTC.

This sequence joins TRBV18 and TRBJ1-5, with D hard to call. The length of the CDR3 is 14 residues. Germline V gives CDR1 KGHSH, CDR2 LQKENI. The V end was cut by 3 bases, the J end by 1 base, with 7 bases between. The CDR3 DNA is TGTGCCAGCTCACCGGCGGACAGCAATCAGCCCCAGCATTTT. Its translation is CASSPADSNQPQHF.

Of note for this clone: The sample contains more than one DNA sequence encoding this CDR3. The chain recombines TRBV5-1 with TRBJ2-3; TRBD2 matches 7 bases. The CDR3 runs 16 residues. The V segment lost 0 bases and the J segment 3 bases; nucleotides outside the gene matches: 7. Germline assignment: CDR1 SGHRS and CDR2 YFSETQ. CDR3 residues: CASSLGRGSSTDTQYF. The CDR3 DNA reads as TGCGCCAGCAGCTTGGGGCGGGGGTCGAGTACAGATACGCAGTATTTT.

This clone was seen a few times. CDR3 residues: CASSESVAKGSYEQYF. The CDR3 nucleotides are TGTGCCAGCAGTGAATCGGTAGCCAAGGGCTCCTACGAGCAGTACTTC. The rearrangement uses TRBV25-1 and TRBJ2-7; D call uncertain. V lost 1 base and J lost 0, with 13 bases in between. Germline V CDR1 and CDR2: MGHDK, SYGVNS. The CDR3 totals 16 residues.

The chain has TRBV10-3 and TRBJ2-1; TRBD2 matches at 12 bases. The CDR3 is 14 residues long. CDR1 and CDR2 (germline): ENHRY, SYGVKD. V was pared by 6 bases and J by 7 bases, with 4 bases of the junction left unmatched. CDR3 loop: CAIRTSGSSNEQFF. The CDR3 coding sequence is TGTGCCATCAGGACTAGCGGGAGTTCGAATGAGCAGTTCTTC.

CDR3 residues: CASSPTGFAGNTIYF. DNA for the CDR3: TGTGCCAGCAGCCCGACAGGGTTTGCTGGAAACACCATATATTTT. The chain joins TRBV13 to TRBJ1-3; TRBD1 aligns across 7 bases. Trimming at V came to 5 bases and at J to 2 bases, leaving 6 bases not matched to a gene. CDR1 and CDR2 from the germline V gene are PRHDT and FYEKMQ (reference sequence). This CDR3 spans 15 amino acids.

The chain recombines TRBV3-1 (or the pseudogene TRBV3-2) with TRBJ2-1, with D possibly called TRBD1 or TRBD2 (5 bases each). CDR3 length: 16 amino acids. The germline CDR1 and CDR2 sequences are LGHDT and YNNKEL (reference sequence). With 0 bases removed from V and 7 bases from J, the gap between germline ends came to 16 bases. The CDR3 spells CASSQDPGSGVNEQFF. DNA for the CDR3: TGTGCCAGCAGCCAAGACCCAGGGAGCGGAGTTAATGAGCAGTTCTTC.

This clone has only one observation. The CDR3 protein is CASRKGANTEAFF. As DNA, the CDR3 is TGTGCCAGCCGGAAGGGCGCGAACACTGAAGCTTTCTTT. The chain carries TRBV9 and TRBJ1-1; D gene unclear. V lost 7 bases and J lost 1, with 11 bases in between. This CDR3 has 13 residues. Germline CDR1 SGDLS, CDR2 YYNGEE.

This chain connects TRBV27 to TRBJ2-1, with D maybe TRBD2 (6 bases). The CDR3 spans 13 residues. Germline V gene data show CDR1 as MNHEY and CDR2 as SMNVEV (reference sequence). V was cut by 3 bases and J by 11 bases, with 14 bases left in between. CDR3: CASSFGDGGKQFF. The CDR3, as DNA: TGTGCCAGCAGTTTCGGGGATGGCGGGAAGCAGTTCTTC.

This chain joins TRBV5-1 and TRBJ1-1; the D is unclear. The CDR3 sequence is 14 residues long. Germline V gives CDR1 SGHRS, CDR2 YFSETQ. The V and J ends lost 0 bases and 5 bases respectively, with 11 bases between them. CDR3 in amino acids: CASSLDGRWTEAFF. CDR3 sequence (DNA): TGCGCCAGCAGCTTGGACGGCCGATGGACTGAAGCTTTCTTT.

DNA of the CDR3: TGCGCCAGCAGCCAGGCAGGTGGGCCCCAGCATTTT. Amino acids: CASSQAGGPQHF. This chain links TRBV4-1 with TRBJ1-5; D is unclear. Germline CDR1 and CDR2: MGHRA and YSYEKL. V lost 3 bases, J lost 9 bases, and 9 bases lay in between. The CDR3 has 12 residues.